These T cell receptor beta chains were read from a single sample in a study of cytomegalovirus exposure and HLA in healthy donors. Sequencing was performed with immunoSEQ multiplex PCR; in TCRdb, only in-frame clones are kept and a portion is missing. The repertoire holds approximately 220,000 clones, with approximately 88% as singletons. Sequenced: PBMCs. The origin of the receptors is a woman between 25 and 40 years old in good health and CMV-seropositive. The CDR3 runs from the conserved cysteine through the conserved F or W. The D gene is left open where the match is weak. For some rows the clone size is stated as once, few or many, or as a class when expanded; others skip it.

TGTGCCAGCAGCTTGGAGGGTGGGGGACCTACTAACTATGGCTACACCTTC	CASSLEGGGPTNYGYTF	17	-	TRBJ1-2	-	TRBV5-6
TGTGCCTCTCGGGAGTCCTACAATGAGCAGTTCTTC	CASRESYNEQFF	12	-	TRBJ2-1	once	TRBV27
TGTGCCAGCAGCCACCAGCCCGACAGGAAAAGGCGCTACACCTTC	CASSHQPDRKRRYTF	15	-	TRBJ1-2	-	TRBV6-5
TGTGCCAGCAGCGCCAGGCCTGGGGGCTACACCTTC	CASSARPGGYTF	12	-	TRBJ1-2	-	TRBV7-4
TGCGCCAGCAGCTTGGTTCAGGGAGAAGCTTTCTTT	CASSLVQGEAFF	12	-	TRBJ1-1	-	TRBV5-1
TGCAGCGTTGAAAGTCGGGATGGGGGAGCCTTC	CSVESRDGGAF	11	-	TRBJ1-2	-	TRBV29-1
TGTGCCAGCAGTGGATATTCGGTAGAGACCCAGTACTTC	CASSGYSVETQYF	13	-	TRBJ2-5	-	TRBV2
TGCGCCAGCAGCCAAAACAGGTTTGGCCCTGAAGCTTTCTTT	CASSQNRFGPEAFF	14	-	TRBJ1-1	-	TRBV4-3
TGTGCCGGGACCAAAAACGCAAAGGGCCTGAGCTCCTACGAGCAGTACTTC	CAGTKNAKGLSSYEQYF	17	-	TRBJ2-7	-	TRBV30
TGTGCCAGCAGCCAACTAGAACGGGCGCTTGAGAACACTGAAGCTTTCTTT	CASSQLERALENTEAFF	17	-	TRBJ1-1	-	TRBV4-2
TGTGCCAGCAGCATGCGACTAGGAGATACGCAGTATTTT	CASSMRLGDTQYF	13	-	TRBJ2-3	-	TRBV7-2
TGTGCCAGCAGTTCCTCCCGCGGGGTCACCACAGATACGCAGTATTTT	CASSSSRGVTTDTQYF	16	-	TRBJ2-3	-	TRBV6-6
TGTGCCAGCTCACTTGCAGGGGACACTGAAGCTTTCTTT	CASSLAGDTEAFF	13	-	TRBJ1-1	-	TRBV18
TGTGCCAGCTCACCACCGACGAACACTGAAGCTTTCTTT	CASSPPTNTEAFF	13	-	TRBJ1-1	once	TRBV18
TGTGCCAGCAGCTTTGGACAGGGGGAGACCCAGTACTTC	CASSFGQGETQYF	13	TRBD1	TRBJ2-5	-	TRBV11-2
TGTGCCAGCAGCTTAATACGGCTGTCGAACGGGGAAGCTTTCTTT	CASSLIRLSNGEAFF	15	-	TRBJ1-1	-	TRBV7-3
TGTGCCAGCAGTTTATCGGGGGAGCTGTTTTTT	CASSLSGELFF	11	-	TRBJ2-2	-	TRBV27
TGCGCCAGCAGACAGGGGGCGTCCGGAGATTATGGCTACACCTTC	CASRQGASGDYGYTF	15	TRBD1	TRBJ1-2	-	TRBV5-1
TGTGCCAGCAGTTTACAGGACAGGTCCTACGAGCAGTACTTC	CASSLQDRSYEQYF	14	TRBD1	TRBJ2-7	-	TRBV27
TGTGCCAGCGGCGGGACAAAACTGAATAGCGGGTACAATGAGCAGTTCTTC	CASGGTKLNSGYNEQFF	17	-	TRBJ2-1	-	TRBV2
TGTGCCAGCAGTTGGACGACTAGTGAGCAGTTCTTC	CASSWTTSEQFF	12	-	TRBJ2-1	-	TRBV27
TGTGCCAGCAGTTTGAACACCCAGTCCGACGAGCAGTACTTC	CASSLNTQSDEQYF	14	-	TRBJ2-7	-	TRBV28
TGTGCCAGCGGCCGGATGTCGGGCTTCGAGGCTTTCTTT	CASGRMSGFEAFF	13	-	TRBJ1-1	-	TRBV5-6
TGTGCCAGCAGCGCGCAGGGTCAGCCCCAGCATTTT	CASSAQGQPQHF	12	-	TRBJ1-5	-	TRBV5-6
TGTGCCAGCAGCTTGGGTGGCGGACGCACAGATACGCAGTATTTT	CASSLGGGRTDTQYF	15	-	TRBJ2-3	once	TRBV13
TGTGCCAGCAGCGCAATAACGGGACACTCCTACGAGCAGTACTTC	CASSAITGHSYEQYF	15	-	TRBJ2-7	-	TRBV9
TGTGCCAGCTGGAGGAACACCGGGGAGCTGTTTTTT	CASWRNTGELFF	12	-	TRBJ2-2	-	TRBV6-1
TGTGCCTGGAGTGTACAGGGGGCCACAGATACGCAGTATTTT	CAWSVQGATDTQYF	14	TRBD1	TRBJ2-3	-	TRBV30
TGTGCCAGCAGCGCCGGGGGGACGGGATCCTATGGCTACACCTTC	CASSAGGTGSYGYTF	15	-	TRBJ1-2	few	TRBV27
TGTGCCAGCAGTGGGTTCATCACAGGGGACTATGGCTACACCTTC	CASSGFITGDYGYTF	15	TRBD1	TRBJ1-2	few	TRBV2
TGTGCCAGCAGCGACAGGGGGGCCTACAATGAGCAGTTCTTC	CASSDRGAYNEQFF	14	TRBD1	TRBJ2-1	once	TRBV4-2
TGCAGCGTTGGACTAGACAGGGGCGGGGAGCAGTACTTC	CSVGLDRGGEQYF	13	TRBD1	TRBJ2-7	-	TRBV29-1
TGTGCCAGCAGCTTAACGACTAGCGGGGACACAGATACGCAGTATTTT	CASSLTTSGDTDTQYF	16	TRBD2	TRBJ2-3	-	TRBV7-3
TGTGCCAGCAGCCAAACCCCCGGTCGAGAAGTAGAGAACTATGGCTACACCTTC	CASSQTPGREVENYGYTF	18	-	TRBJ1-2	-	TRBV9
TGTGCCAGCAGTAGGGGGAACAGCGACGAGCAGTACTTC	CASSRGNSDEQYF	13	-	TRBJ2-7	-	TRBV28
TGTGCCAGCAGTGCGAACGCTTTGCGGGAGACCCAGTACTTC	CASSANALRETQYF	14	-	TRBJ2-5	-	TRBV2
TGTGCCACCAGCAAAGACTACTCTTTTACGAAGACCCAGTACTTC	CATSKDYSFTKTQYF	15	-	TRBJ2-5	-	TRBV15
TGTGCCAGCAGCTTACCTACCGGGACAGGGAGGATTGAAGCTTTCTTT	CASSLPTGTGRIEAFF	16	TRBD1	TRBJ1-1	few	TRBV7-9
TGTGCCAGCAGCCCACTACTGAACACTGAAGCTTTCTTT	CASSPLLNTEAFF	13	-	TRBJ1-1	once	TRBV7-6
TGTGCCAGCAACCGGGACTCTTTCTACGAGCAGTACTTC	CASNRDSFYEQYF	13	-	TRBJ2-7	-	TRBV28
TGTGCCAGCAGTTTTGGGGAGGGAGGGATAAGTAATCAGCCCCAGCATTTT	CASSFGEGGISNQPQHF	17	-	TRBJ1-5	once	TRBV28
TGTGCCATCAGTGAGAGGGGTACGAACACCGGGGAGCTGTTTTTT	CAISERGTNTGELFF	15	-	TRBJ2-2	-	TRBV10-3
TGCGCCAGCAGCGCTCAGGGGTCCGGCTCCTACAATGAGCAGTTCTTC	CASSAQGSGSYNEQFF	16	-	TRBJ2-1	once	TRBV5-1
TGTGCCAGCAGCTCCCAGGGGGTGGCCGGAAACACCATATATTTT	CASSSQGVAGNTIYF	15	TRBD1	TRBJ1-3	-	TRBV5-6
TGCGCCAGCAGTACCGGGACAGGGGAAGAGACCCAGTACTTC	CASSTGTGEETQYF	14	TRBD1	TRBJ2-5	-	TRBV10-1
TGTGCCAGCTCACAGACTAGCGGAACAGGGGATGAGCAGTTCTTC	CASSQTSGTGDEQFF	15	TRBD2	TRBJ2-1	-	TRBV18